The 25 T cell receptor beta chains below all came from one sample that was sequenced in a study of OX40 agonist ivuxolimab in advanced cancers. The protocol was immunoSEQ multiplex PCR, while the TCRdb copy is restricted to in-frame clones and leaves out a portion. The table includes about 58,000 clones, 86% detected once. This sample comprised CD4+ or CD8+ T cells sorted from blood, obtained in a trial of the OX40 agonist ivuxolimab. The receptors here all came from an adult with an advanced solid tumor such as melanoma, head and neck, liver or kidney cancer.

This clone was seen a few times. CDR3 sequence reads: CASSLDRRGALRGYTF. The CDR3 region has the DNA TGTGCCAGCAGCTTAGATCGTCGGGGGGCATTGCGTGGCTACACCTTC. This rearrangement joins TRBV11-2 to TRBJ1-2, with D possibly matching TRBD1 (6 bases). This CDR3 is 16 amino acids long. V was pared by 0 bases and J by 7 bases, with 18 bases between. The germline CDR1 and CDR2 sequences are SGHAT and FQNNGV.

The gene calls are TRBV5-6 and TRBJ1-6; D is unclear. Germline V lookup: CDR1 SGHDT, CDR2 YYEEEE. The CDR3 sequence is 17 residues long. With 1 base removed from V and 0 bases from J, the gap between germline ends came to 11 bases. The CDR3: CASSLSLFRSYNSPLHF. The CDR3 DNA reads TGTGCCAGCAGCTTGTCTCTGTTCCGCTCCTATAATTCACCCCTCCACTTT. The complete variable domain, with remaining parts taken from reference TRBV5-6 and TRBJ1-6, reads DAGVTQSPTHLIKTRGQQVTLRCSPKSGHDTVSWYQQALGQGPQFIFQYYEEEERQRGNFPDRFSGHQFPNYSSELNVNALLLGDSALYLCASSLSLFRSYNSPLHFGNGTRLTVT.

The V and J genes are TRBV18 and TRBJ1-2, with TRBD1 identical over 9 bases. J gave up 7 bases and V 4 bases, and 13 bases lay outside the gene matches. Germline lookup yields CDR1 KGHSH and CDR2 LQKENI. This CDR3 region has 16 residues. CDR3: CASSQNRDRVTSGYTF. CDR3 coding DNA: TGTGCCAGCTCACAAAACCGGGACAGGGTAACGTCTGGCTACACCTTC.

Only a few counts were recorded for this clone. This rearrangement joins TRBV18 to TRBJ1-1; D uncertain. The CDR3 extends over 13 amino acids. Germline loops: CDR1 KGHSH, CDR2 LQKENI. The V gene lost 2 bases and the J gene lost 6 bases, with 10 bases spanning the gap. The CDR3 bases are TGTGCCAGCTCACCATCGAGGAGCGCTGAAGCTTTCTTT. Its translation: CASSPSRSAEAFF.

By share, this clone counts as medium-sized. V gene TRBV25-1 combines with J gene TRBJ1-6; 9 bases fit TRBD1. V shed 2 bases, J shed 4 bases, and the junction held 3 bases outside the gene matches. The V gene's germline CDR1 is MGHDK and CDR2 SYGVNS. This CDR3 spans 16 amino acids. The CDR3 region is CASSESGQGYNSPLHF. DNA of the CDR3: TGTGCCAGCAGTGAAAGCGGACAGGGGTATAATTCACCCCTCCACTTT.

V gene TRBV5-1 combines with J gene TRBJ2-1, with 9 bases matching TRBD1. The CDR3 has 16 residues. Germline-derived CDR1 and CDR2 are SGHRS and YFSETQ. Trimming at V came to 4 bases and at J to 9 bases, leaving 14 bases not matched to a gene. Here the CDR3 reads CASSARGTGFLTEQFF. CDR3 coding DNA: TGCGCCAGCAGCGCCCGCGGGACAGGGTTTTTGACTGAGCAGTTCTTC.

This chain links TRBV5-4 with TRBJ1-1, with 8 positions matching TRBD1. Germline loops: CDR1 SGHNT, CDR2 YYREEE (reference sequence). The V segment lost 2 bases and the J segment 5 bases; nucleotides outside the gene matches: 5. The CDR3 covers 14 residues. CDR3 sequence reads: CASSFYRGLTEAFF. The CDR3 nucleotides read TGTGCCAGCAGCTTCTACAGGGGGTTGACTGAAGCTTTCTTT.

Concerning this clone: An end of the junction does not agree with germline; a read error may underlie this. The CDR3 coding sequence is TGTGCCATCAGTGAGTCAGACAGGGGGGGACCGCTCTTC. Translating gives CAISESDRGGPLF. This sequence joins TRBV10-3 and TRBJ2-1; 9 bases agree with TRBD1. This CDR3 has 13 amino acids. Germline V lookup: CDR1 ENHRY, CDR2 SYGVKD.

The chain uses TRBV5-1 and TRBJ1-1, with TRBD1 matching over 8 bases. From germline, CDR1 is SGHRS and CDR2 YFSETQ. CDR3 length equals 14 residues. With 3 bases clipped from V and 4 bases from J, the junction kept 5 bases outside the gene matches. CDR3 nucleotides: TGCGCCAGCAGCTCGACAGGGGAGAGCACTGAAGCTTTCTTT. Its protein is CASSSTGESTEAFF.

The chain is built from TRBV4-1 and TRBJ1-5, with 7 nucleotides matching TRBD1. Germline lookup yields CDR1 MGHRA and CDR2 YSYEKL. The CDR3 contains 16 residues. J gave up 4 bases and V 4 bases, and 10 bases lay outside the gene matches. CDR3: CASSRYRGSENQPQHF. DNA for the CDR3: TGCGCCAGCAGCCGGTACAGGGGAAGTGAAAATCAGCCCCAGCATTTT.

This clone was observed once. The CDR3 region has the DNA TGTGCCAGCAGCTTGACCGGGACAGATGGCTACACCTTC. This sequence encodes CASSLTGTDGYTF. The chain joins TRBV7-9 to TRBJ1-2, with 7 bases that match TRBD1. The CDR3 runs 13 residues. With 3 bases clipped from V and 6 bases from J, the junction kept 4 bases outside the gene matches. The germline V gene has CDR1 SEHNR and CDR2 FQNEAQ (reference sequence).

CDR3 in DNA: TGTGCCAGCAGCACACATGGCCGAGAGACCCAGTACTTC. Translated: CASSTHGRETQYF. The rearrangement links TRBV7-9 to TRBJ2-5; D is unresolved. This CDR3 comprises 13 residues. Trimming removed 5 bases at V and 4 bases at J, with 11 bases between. Germline loops: CDR1 SEHNR, CDR2 FQNEAQ (reference sequence).

In DNA form, the CDR3 reads TGTGCCAGCAGCTTATCTAGACAGTCAAATCAGCCCCAGCATTTT. Translated: CASSLSRQSNQPQHF. V and J are TRBV5-5 and TRBJ1-5; D might be TRBD1 (5 bases). Germline V gives CDR1 SGHKS, CDR2 YYEKEE (reference sequence). The V end was cut by 2 bases, the J end by 4 bases, with 13 bases between. The CDR3 runs to 15 residues.

The V and J genes are TRBV6-1 and TRBJ1-2; D unresolved. The CDR3 consists of 15 residues. Trimming shortened V by 2 bases and J by 2 bases, and 12 bases separated the two germline ends. Germline V gene lookup returns CDR1 MNHNS and CDR2 SASEGT. The CDR3 reads CASSERWTRNYGYTF. The CDR3 nucleotides are TGTGCCAGCAGTGAACGGTGGACCCGGAACTATGGCTACACCTTC.

This chain joins TRBV18 and TRBJ2-5, with 11 positions matching TRBD1. The J segment lost 4 bases and the V segment lost 5 bases, leaving 9 bases of the junction unmatched. Germline V gives CDR1 KGHSH, CDR2 LQKENI. The CDR3 loop spans 16 amino acids. The CDR3 is CASSTRDRGLRETQYF. CDR3 DNA: TGTGCCAGCTCAACCAGGGACAGGGGGTTACGAGAGACCCAGTACTTC.

This chain connects TRBV5-1 to TRBJ2-2; tentatively, D is TRBD2 (5 bases). Deletions cut 0 bases from V and 2 bases from J, with 8 bases between. The CDR3 runs to 15 residues. Germline V gene data show CDR1 as SGHRS and CDR2 as YFSETQ. CDR3 in amino acids: CASSLASRNTGELFF. The CDR3 bases are TGCGCCAGCAGCTTGGCTAGCAGAAACACCGGGGAGCTGTTTTTT.

The chain recombines TRBV18 with TRBJ2-1; D is uncertain. In germline, CDR1 is KGHSH, CDR2 LQKENI. Trimming left V 3 bases short and J 6 bases short, with 15 bases between. The CDR3 consists of 15 residues. In nucleotides, the CDR3 is TGTGCCAGCTCACCCCGGCAGGAATCGGGCAATGAGCAGTTCTTC. The encoded protein is CASSPRQESGNEQFF.

J is TRBJ2-3 and V is TRBV4-1, with unresolved D. The germline gives CDR1 MGHRA, CDR2 YSYEKL. This CDR3 spans 15 amino acids. The germline V and J ends were trimmed by 1 base and 3 bases, with 11 bases remaining between them. CDR3 DNA sequence: TGCGCCAGCAGCCAAGTTGGAACTCGGACAGATACGCAGTATTTT. Amino acid sequence: CASSQVGTRTDTQYF.

V gene TRBV11-1 combines with J gene TRBJ2-2, with a weak D call TRBD2 (6 bases). V was cut by 3 bases and J by 7 bases, with 9 bases left in between. CDR1 and CDR2 (germline): SGHAT, FQDESV (reference sequence). The CDR3 loop spans 13 amino acids. CDR3: CASSFGGHGELFF. CDR3 sequence (DNA): TGTGCCAGCAGCTTCGGAGGGCACGGGGAGCTGTTTTTT.

The genes are TRBV27 and TRBJ2-5; D ambiguous. CDR3 size: 16 residues. V was pared by 0 bases and J by 1 base, with 12 bases between. From germline, CDR1 is MNHEY and CDR2 SMNVEV (reference sequence). CDR3 protein: CASSLSGRRPQETQYF. CDR3 DNA: TGTGCCAGCAGTTTATCCGGCAGGCGCCCCCAAGAGACCCAGTACTTC.

V gene TRBV18 combines with J gene TRBJ2-7, with 8 bases lining up with TRBD1. Germline lookup yields CDR1 KGHSH and CDR2 LQKENI. CDR3 length equals 14 residues. J was trimmed by 3 bases and V by 4 bases; bases with no gene match: 5. The CDR3 sequence: CASSRTGRSYEQYF. CDR3 bases: TGTGCCAGCTCACGGACAGGGAGAAGCTACGAGCAGTACTTC. Supplemented by reference TRBV18 and TRBJ2-7, the full variable domain reads NAGVMQNPRHLVRRRGQEARLRCSPMKGHSHVYWYRQLPEEGLKFMVYLQKENIIDESGMPKERFSAEFPKEGPSILRIQQVVRGDSAAYFCASSRTGRSYEQYFGPGTRLTVT.

The V and J genes are TRBV7-3 and TRBJ2-5, with TRBD1 matching over 8 bases. The CDR3 extends over 14 amino acids. V gave up 5 bases and J gave up 4 bases; unmatched junction bases: 6. Germline assignment: CDR1 SGHTA and CDR2 FQGTGA. The chain's CDR3 is CASSPHGQGETQYF. The CDR3 region has the DNA TGTGCCAGCAGCCCCCACGGACAGGGAGAGACCCAGTACTTC.

Here the CDR3 reads CASRPRTGDTEAFF. Here the CDR3 DNA reads TGTGCCAGCAGACCCCGGACGGGGGACACTGAAGCTTTCTTT. The chain joins TRBV5-8 to TRBJ1-1, with D maybe TRBD1 (5 bases). V lost 5 bases, J lost 3 bases, and 14 bases lay in between. Germline CDR1 reads SGHTS; CDR2 reads YDEGEE. The CDR3 runs 14 residues.

The V gene is TRBV7-9, the J gene TRBJ2-1; D perhaps matches TRBD1 (6 bases). V was clipped by 3 bases and J by 5 bases, with 14 bases between them. Per germline, CDR1 SEHNR and CDR2 FQNEAQ (reference sequence). This CDR3 comprises 15 residues. CDR3 amino acids: CASSFWTATHNEQFF. The CDR3 DNA is TGTGCCAGCAGCTTTTGGACAGCCACACACAATGAGCAGTTCTTC. The entire variable domain, with the rest obtained from reference TRBV7-9 and TRBJ2-1, is as follows: DTGVSQNPRHKITKRGQNVTFRCDPISEHNRLYWYRQTLGQGPEFLTYFQNEAQLEKSRLLSDRFSAERPKGSFSTLEIQRTEQGDSAMYLCASSFWTATHNEQFFGPGTRLTVL.

The genes are TRBV14 and TRBJ2-7; D could derive from TRBD1 or TRBD2 (5 bases each). The CDR3 spans 13 residues. Looked up from germline, CDR1 is SGHDN and CDR2 is FVKESK. V was clipped by 2 bases and J by 7 bases, with 12 bases between them. The CDR3, as DNA: TGTGCCAGCAGCCAAAACAACAGGAGGGAGCAGTACTTC. Encoded protein: CASSQNNRREQYF. The whole variable domain, remainder taken from reference TRBV14 and TRBJ2-7, is EAGVTQFPSHSVIEKGQTVTLRCDPISGHDNLYWYRRVMGKEIKFLLHFVKESKQDESGMPNNRFLAERTGGTYSTLKVQPAELEDSGVYFCASSQNNRREQYFGPGTRLTVT.